This T cell receptor beta chain was retrieved from a study of blood T cell repertoires in COVID-19. In germline, CDR1 is SGDLS, CDR2 YYNGEE. V gave up 0 bases and J gave up 1 base; unmatched junction bases: 4. The CDR3 runs 16 residues. The method was immunoSEQ multiplex PCR; TCRdb's version includes in-frame clones alone and lacks a portion of them. Among 80,000 to 100,000 clones, approximately 90% were seen once, and the ten largest hold roughly 4.2%. This chain connects TRBV9 to TRBJ2-1; 7 positions match TRBD2. This clonotype originated in a human donor with COVID-19, enrolled during active disease. The donor label of this sample is uncertain. The sample was peripheral blood. The CDR3 nucleotides are TGTGCCAGCAGCGTAGGGACTAGTAGGTCCTACAATGAGCAGTTCTTC. Protein product: CASSVGTSRSYNEQFF. Combining the CDR3 with reference TRBV9 and TRBJ2-1 gives the whole variable domain DSGVTQTPKHLITATGQRVTLRCSPRSGDLSVYWYQQSLDQGLQFLIQYYNGEERAKGNILERFSAQQFPDLHSELNLSSLELGDSALYFCASSVGTSRSYNEQFFGPGTRLTVL.